This TCR beta chain was profiled in a study of T cell changes during pregnancy in multiple sclerosis. Germline V gene data show CDR1 as ENHRY and CDR2 as SYGVKD. The CDR3 spans 13 residues. V shed 8 bases and J shed 1 base, with 11 bases lying between them. TCRdb's table, derived via immunoSEQ multiplex PCR, lists solely in-frame clones and lacks some. The data show under 65,000 clones, approximately 92% seen once. The sample consisted of peripheral blood, taken after pregnancy. The source of this sequence is a female donor in good health, enrolled as a control in a pregnancy study. The chain combines TRBV10-3 with TRBJ1-1; D call uncertain. The CDR3 DNA reads as TGTGCCATCGGGCGACGGGAGAACACTGAAGCTTTCTTT. Protein product: CAIGRRENTEAFF.